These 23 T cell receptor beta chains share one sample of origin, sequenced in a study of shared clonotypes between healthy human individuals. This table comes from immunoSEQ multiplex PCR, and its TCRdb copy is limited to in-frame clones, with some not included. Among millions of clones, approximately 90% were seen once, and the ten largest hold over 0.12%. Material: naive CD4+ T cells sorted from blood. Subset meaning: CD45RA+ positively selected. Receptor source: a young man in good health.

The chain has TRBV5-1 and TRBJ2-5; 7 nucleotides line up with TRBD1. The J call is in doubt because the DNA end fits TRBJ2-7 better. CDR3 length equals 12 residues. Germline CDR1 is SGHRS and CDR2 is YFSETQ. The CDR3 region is CASSRDSYEQYF. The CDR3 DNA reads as TGCGCCAGCAGCCGGGACAGCTACGAGCAGTACTTC.

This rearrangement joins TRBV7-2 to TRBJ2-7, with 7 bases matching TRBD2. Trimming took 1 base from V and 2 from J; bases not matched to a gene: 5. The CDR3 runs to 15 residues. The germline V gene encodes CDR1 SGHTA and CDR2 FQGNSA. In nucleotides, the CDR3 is TGTGCCAGCAGCTTAGTCTCGCGGGGGACCTACGAGCAGTACTTC. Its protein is CASSLVSRGTYEQYF.

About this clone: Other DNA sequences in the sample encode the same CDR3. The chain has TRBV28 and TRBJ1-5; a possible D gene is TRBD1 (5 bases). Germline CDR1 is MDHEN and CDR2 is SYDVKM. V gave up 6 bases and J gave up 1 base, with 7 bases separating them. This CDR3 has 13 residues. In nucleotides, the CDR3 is TGTGCCAGCAGGGGGGTCAGCAATCAGCCCCAGCATTTT. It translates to CASRGVSNQPQHF.

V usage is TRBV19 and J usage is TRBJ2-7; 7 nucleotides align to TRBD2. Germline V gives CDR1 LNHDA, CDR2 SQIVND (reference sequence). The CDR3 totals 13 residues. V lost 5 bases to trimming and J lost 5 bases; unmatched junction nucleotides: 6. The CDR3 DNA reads TGTGCCAGTAGTGTGACCGGGGGGAACGAGCAGTACTTC. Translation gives CASSVTGGNEQYF.

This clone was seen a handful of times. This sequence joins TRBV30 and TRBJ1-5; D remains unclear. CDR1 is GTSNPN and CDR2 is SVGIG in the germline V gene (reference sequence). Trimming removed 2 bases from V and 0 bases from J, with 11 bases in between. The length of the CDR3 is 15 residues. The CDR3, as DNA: TGTGCCTGGAGTTTGGGCCGCTATAGCAATCAGCCCCAGCATTTT. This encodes CAWSLGRYSNQPQHF.

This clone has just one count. The CDR3 spells CASSRRLSGTGEWETQYF. The CDR3, as DNA: TGTGCCAGCAGCAGACGTCTTTCTGGGACAGGGGAGTGGGAGACCCAGTACTTC. This sequence joins TRBV11-3 and TRBJ2-5, with TRBD1 identical over 10 bases. The germline V gene has CDR1 SGHNT and CDR2 YENEEA. The CDR3 totals 18 residues. V was clipped by 5 bases and J by 5 bases; unmatched bases: 17.

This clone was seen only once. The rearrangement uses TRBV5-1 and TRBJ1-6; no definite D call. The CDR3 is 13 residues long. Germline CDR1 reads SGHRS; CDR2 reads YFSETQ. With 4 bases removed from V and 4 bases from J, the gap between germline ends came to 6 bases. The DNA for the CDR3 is TGCGCCAGCAGCGAGGAGTATAATTCACCCCTCCACTTT. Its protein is CASSEEYNSPLHF.

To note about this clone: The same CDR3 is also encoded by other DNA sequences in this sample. CDR3 protein: CASSILGDGNQPQHF. The CDR3 bases are TGTGCCAGTAGTATATTAGGGGATGGCAATCAGCCCCAGCATTTT. The chain joins TRBV19 to TRBJ1-5, with a possible D match to TRBD1 (5 bases). The ends were cut back, 2 bases at V and 2 bases at J, with 10 bases in the middle. The length of the CDR3 is 15 residues. Per germline, CDR1 LNHDA and CDR2 SQIVND (reference sequence).

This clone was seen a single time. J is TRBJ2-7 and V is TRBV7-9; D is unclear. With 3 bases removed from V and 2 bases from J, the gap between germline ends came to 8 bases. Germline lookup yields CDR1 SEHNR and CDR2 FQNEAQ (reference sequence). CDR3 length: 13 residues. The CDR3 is CASSFTATYEQYF. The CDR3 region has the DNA TGTGCCAGCAGCTTTACAGCGACCTACGAGCAGTACTTC.

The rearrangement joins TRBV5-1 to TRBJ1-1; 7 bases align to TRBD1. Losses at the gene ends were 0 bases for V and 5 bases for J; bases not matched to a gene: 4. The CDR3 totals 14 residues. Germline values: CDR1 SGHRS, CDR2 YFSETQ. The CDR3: CASSLGTGWTEAFF. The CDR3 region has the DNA TGCGCCAGCAGCTTGGGGACAGGATGGACTGAAGCTTTCTTT. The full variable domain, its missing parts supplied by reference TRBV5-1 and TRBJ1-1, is KAGVTQTPRYLIKTRGQQVTLSCSPISGHRSVSWYQQTPGQGLQFLFEYFSETQRNKGNFPGRFSGRQFSNSRSEMNVSTLELGDSALYLCASSLGTGWTEAFFGQGTRLTVV.

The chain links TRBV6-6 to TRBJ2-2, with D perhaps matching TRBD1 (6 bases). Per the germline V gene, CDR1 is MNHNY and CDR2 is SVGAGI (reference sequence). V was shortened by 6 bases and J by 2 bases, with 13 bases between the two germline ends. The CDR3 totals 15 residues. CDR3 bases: TGTGCCAGCAGCAACGCCGGGACAAACACCGGGGAGCTGTTTTTT. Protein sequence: CASSNAGTNTGELFF.

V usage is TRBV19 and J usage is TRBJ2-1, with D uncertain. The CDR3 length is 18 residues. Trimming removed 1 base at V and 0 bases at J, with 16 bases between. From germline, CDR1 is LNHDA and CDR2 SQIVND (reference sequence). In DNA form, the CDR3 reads TGTGCCAGTAGTATAGTAGTGTTCGTAATAAGCTCCTACAATGAGCAGTTCTTC. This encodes CASSIVVFVISSYNEQFF.

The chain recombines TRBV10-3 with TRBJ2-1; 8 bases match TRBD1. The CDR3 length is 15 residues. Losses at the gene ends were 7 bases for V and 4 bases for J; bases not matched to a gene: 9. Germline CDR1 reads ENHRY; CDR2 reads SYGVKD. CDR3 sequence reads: CAINAAGGAYNEQFF. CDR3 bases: TGTGCCATCAACGCTGCAGGGGGCGCTTACAATGAGCAGTTCTTC.

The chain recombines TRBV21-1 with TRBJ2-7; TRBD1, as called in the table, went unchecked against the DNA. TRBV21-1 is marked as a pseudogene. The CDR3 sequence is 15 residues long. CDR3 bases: TGTGCCAGCAGCAACAACCGGGACAGCCCCTACGAGCAGTACTTC. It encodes CASSNNRDSPYEQYF.

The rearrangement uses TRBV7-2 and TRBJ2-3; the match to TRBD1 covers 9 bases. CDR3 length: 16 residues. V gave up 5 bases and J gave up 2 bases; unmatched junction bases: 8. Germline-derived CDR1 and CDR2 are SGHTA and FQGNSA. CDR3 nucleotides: TGTGCCAGCAGCCAAGTTTGGGACAGGGTCACAGATACGCAGTATTTT. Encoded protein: CASSQVWDRVTDTQYF. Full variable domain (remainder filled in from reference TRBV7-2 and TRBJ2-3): GAGVSQSPSNKVTEKGKDVELRCDPISGHTALYWYRQSLGQGLEFLIYFQGNSAPDKSGLPSDRFSAERTGGSVSTLTIQRTQQEDSAVYLCASSQVWDRVTDTQYFGPGTRLTVL.

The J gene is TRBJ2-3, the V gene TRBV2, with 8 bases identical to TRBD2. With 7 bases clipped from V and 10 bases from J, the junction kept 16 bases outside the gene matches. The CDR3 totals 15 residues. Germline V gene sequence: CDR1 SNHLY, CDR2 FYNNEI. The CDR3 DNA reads TGTGCCAGCATGGGGGGCCTTAGCGGGACCACGGCGCAGTATTTT. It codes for CASMGGLSGTTAQYF.

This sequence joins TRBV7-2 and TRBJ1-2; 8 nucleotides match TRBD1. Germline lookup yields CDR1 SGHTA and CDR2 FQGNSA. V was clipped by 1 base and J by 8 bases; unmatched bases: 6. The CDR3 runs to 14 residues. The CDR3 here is CASSLGDRIEGYTF. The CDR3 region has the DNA TGTGCCAGCAGCTTAGGGGACAGGATCGAGGGCTACACCTTC.

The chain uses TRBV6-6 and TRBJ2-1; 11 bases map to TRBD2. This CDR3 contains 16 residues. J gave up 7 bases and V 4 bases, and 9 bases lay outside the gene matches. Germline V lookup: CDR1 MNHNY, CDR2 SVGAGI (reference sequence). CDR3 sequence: CASSFELAGVGNEQFF. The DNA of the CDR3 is TGTGCCAGCAGTTTTGAACTAGCGGGAGTGGGTAATGAGCAGTTCTTC.

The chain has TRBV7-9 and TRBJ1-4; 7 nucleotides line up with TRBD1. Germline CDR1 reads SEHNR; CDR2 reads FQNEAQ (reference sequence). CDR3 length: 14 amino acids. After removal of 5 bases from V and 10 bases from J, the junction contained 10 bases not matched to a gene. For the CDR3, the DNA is TGTGCCAGCAGCCTGAAAGGGCAGGGGGTAAAACTGTTTTTT. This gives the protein CASSLKGQGVKLFF.

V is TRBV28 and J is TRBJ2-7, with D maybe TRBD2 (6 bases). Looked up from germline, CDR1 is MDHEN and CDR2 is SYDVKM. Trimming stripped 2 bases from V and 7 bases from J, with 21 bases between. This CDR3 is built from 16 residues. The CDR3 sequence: CASSLVAGTGAREQYF. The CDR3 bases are TGTGCCAGCAGTTTAGTCGCCGGGACTGGAGCCAGAGAGCAGTACTTC.

This CDR3 reads CASSVSGQLQETQYF. The CDR3 DNA follows: TGTGCCAGCAGCGTATCGGGGCAACTCCAAGAGACCCAGTACTTC. The rearrangement joins TRBV9 to TRBJ2-5; D may match TRBD1 or TRBD2 (5 bases each). Trimming cost V 1 base and J 1 base, with 11 bases left between them. CDR1 is SGDLS, CDR2 YYNGEE, per germline. The CDR3 is 15 residues long.

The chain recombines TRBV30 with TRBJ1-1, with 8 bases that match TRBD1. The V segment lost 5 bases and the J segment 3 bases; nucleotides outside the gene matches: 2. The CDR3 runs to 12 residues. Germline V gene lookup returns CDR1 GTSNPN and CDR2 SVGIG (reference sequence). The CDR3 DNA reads TGTGCCTGGGACAGGGGAGACACTGAAGCTTTCTTT. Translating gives CAWDRGDTEAFF.

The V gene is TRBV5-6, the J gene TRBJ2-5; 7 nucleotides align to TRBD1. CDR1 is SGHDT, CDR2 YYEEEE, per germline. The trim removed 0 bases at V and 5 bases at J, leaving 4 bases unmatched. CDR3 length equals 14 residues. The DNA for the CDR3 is TGTGCCAGCAGCTTGGAACAGGGGTTGGAGACCCAGTACTTC. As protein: CASSLEQGLETQYF.